One and the same sample provided the 25 T cell receptor beta chains below, sequenced in a study of cytomegalovirus exposure and HLA in healthy donors. Both 60 Vbeta primers and 13 Jbeta primers went into the PCR. TCRdb's copy holds only in-frame clones and misses some; the assay was immunoSEQ multiplex PCR. Found here are 90,000 to 110,000 clones, almost 75% of them singletons; the top ten hold around 8%. Input material: PBMCs. The receptor set was obtained from a man between 35 and 55 years old in good health and CMV-seronegative.

V gene TRBV14 combines with J gene TRBJ1-1; 7 bases line up with TRBD1. V shed 5 bases and J 3 bases; nucleotides not matched to a gene: 6. The CDR3 is 14 amino acids. Germline assignment: CDR1 SGHDN and CDR2 FVKESK. The CDR3 sequence: CASSSRQGHTEAFF. The CDR3 nucleotides read TGTGCCAGCAGCTCCCGACAGGGCCACACTGAAGCTTTCTTT.

In its sample, this clone was seen once. This sequence joins TRBV27 and TRBJ2-2, with a possible D match to TRBD2 (5 bases). V was trimmed by 2 bases and J by 4 bases, leaving 8 bases between them. CDR1 MNHEY and CDR2 SMNVEV come from the germline V gene (reference sequence). This CDR3 is 14 amino acids long. The chain's CDR3 is CASSLEGLTGELFF. The CDR3 DNA follows: TGTGCCAGCAGTTTAGAGGGTCTCACCGGGGAGCTGTTTTTT.

The chain links TRBV6-5 to TRBJ2-1; tentatively, D is TRBD2 (6 bases). The CDR3 spans 16 residues. Germline CDR1 reads MNHEY; CDR2 reads SVGAGI. V lost 2 bases and J 3 bases, leaving 14 bases between the germline ends. The CDR3 nucleotides read TGTGCCAGCAGTTACGATGGGGCGGGGTTCTACAATGAGCAGTTCTTC. It specifies CASSYDGAGFYNEQFF.

The chain has TRBV4-3 and TRBJ1-1; TRBD1 agrees at 9 bases. The V gene end was trimmed by 1 base and the J gene end by 11 bases; junction bases not matched to a gene: 11. Germline loops: CDR1 LGHNA, CDR2 YSLEER. The CDR3 has 15 residues. CDR3 DNA: TGCGCCAGCAGCCAAGCGCCGGGACAGGGAAGTGTGGCTTTCTTT. Its translation: CASSQAPGQGSVAFF.

CDR3 sequence (DNA): TGTGCCAGCAGGTCCCTAGCAAGCGAGCAGTACTTC. Its translation is CASRSLASEQYF. The chain carries TRBV7-9 and TRBJ2-7; D perhaps matches TRBD2 (5 bases). The CDR3 is 12 amino acids. CDR1 is SEHNR, CDR2 FQNEAQ, per germline (reference sequence). V lost 6 bases, J lost 6 bases, and 12 bases lay in between. The complete variable domain, with remaining parts taken from reference TRBV7-9 and TRBJ2-7, reads DTGVSQNPRHKITKRGQNVTFRCDPISEHNRLYWYRQTLGQGPEFLTYFQNEAQLEKSRLLSDRFSAERPKGSFSTLEIQRTEQGDSAMYLCASRSLASEQYFGPGTRLTVT.

This chain connects TRBV7-2 to TRBJ2-5, with D possibly TRBD1 on 6 matching bases. In germline, CDR1 is SGHTA, CDR2 FQGNSA. The CDR3 extends over 13 amino acids. V was clipped by 5 bases and J by 4 bases, with 11 bases between them. The CDR3 DNA reads TGTGCCAGCAGCACAGGGTCGGGAGAGACCCAGTACTTC. It codes for CASSTGSGETQYF.

V gene TRBV7-6 combines with J gene TRBJ2-3, with 15 nucleotides matching TRBD2. V shed 5 bases, J shed 1 base, and the junction held 1 base outside the gene matches. This CDR3 has 16 amino acids. Per the germline V gene, CDR1 is SGHVS and CDR2 is FNYEAQ. The CDR3 bases are TGTGCCAGCAGCAGGACTAGCGGGGGGGGCACAGATACGCAGTATTTT. Its translation: CASSRTSGGGTDTQYF.

The V call is TRBV30, the J call TRBJ1-1; D not resolved. The CDR3 runs to 12 residues. CDR1 and CDR2 from the germline V gene are GTSNPN and SVGIG (reference sequence). V shed 6 bases and J shed 10 bases, with 18 bases lying between them. In DNA, the CDR3 is TGTGCCTGTGGCGGCGTACTCGTCGGAGCTTTCTTT. Translated: CACGGVLVGAFF.

The V call is TRBV7-6, the J call TRBJ1-6; 8 bases align to TRBD1. V shed 0 bases, J shed 3 bases, and the junction held 10 bases outside the gene matches. The CDR3 loop spans 19 amino acids. In germline, CDR1 is SGHVS, CDR2 FNYEAQ. The CDR3 region has the DNA TGTGCCAGCAGCTTAGCCACCCCGACAGGGGACTTCTATAATTCACCCCTCCACTTT. Translation gives CASSLATPTGDFYNSPLHF.

The chain couples TRBV6-1 to TRBJ1-1; 7 nucleotides align to TRBD1. The germline V gene encodes CDR1 MNHNS and CDR2 SASEGT. Trimming cost V 3 bases and J 4 bases; bases outside gene matches: 5. This CDR3 is 14 amino acids long. The CDR3 is CASSDLNRGTEAFF. CDR3 DNA sequence: TGTGCCAGCAGTGACCTGAACAGGGGCACTGAAGCTTTCTTT.

This sequence joins TRBV7-2 and TRBJ2-1; D uncertain. Germline V lookup: CDR1 SGHTA, CDR2 FQGNSA. V dropped 5 bases and J dropped 10 bases, with 15 bases sitting between them. The CDR3 runs 13 residues. The CDR3 nucleotides read TGTGCCAGCAGCCAACCGTTAGTGGGCGAGCAGTTCTTC. The encoded protein is CASSQPLVGEQFF.

This clone has only a few counts. This sequence joins TRBV21-1 and TRBJ2-7; TRBD2, the table's D call, lacks a check against the DNA. TRBV21-1 is labeled a pseudogene. This CDR3 has 10 residues. CDR3 protein: CACSAYEQYF. Here the CDR3 DNA reads TGTGCGTGCTCGGCCTACGAGCAGTACTTC.

The chain employs TRBV6-5 and TRBJ1-5; D might be TRBD1 (6 bases). The CDR3 is made up of 14 amino acids. The germline V gene has CDR1 MNHEY and CDR2 SVGAGI. V shed 0 bases and J shed 6 bases, with 9 bases lying between them. The CDR3 DNA reads as TGTGCCAGCAGTTACTCTACAGGGAGTCAGCCCCAGCATTTT. Translation: CASSYSTGSQPQHF.

For this clone: A read error may account for a junction end that differs from germline. The chain carries TRBV2 and TRBJ1-5, with 8 positions matching TRBD1. The CDR3 contains 17 residues. The germline V gene has CDR1 SNHLY and CDR2 FYNNEI. The CDR3 coding sequence is TGTGCCAGCAGTGAAGGGGCAGGGGGCGCGGGCAAACAGCCCCAGCATTTT. Protein sequence: CASSEGAGGAGKQPQHF.

Worth noting for this clone: The junction departs from germline at one end; a sequencing error may be responsible. The chain joins TRBV7-9 to TRBJ2-7, with TRBD2 as a possible D gene (6 bases). Germline V gene lookup returns CDR1 SEHNR and CDR2 FQNEAQ (reference sequence). The CDR3 runs 14 residues. In DNA, the CDR3 is TGTTCCAGCAGCTTAGATGGTCGGAGGGGCGAGCAGTACTTC. Protein product: CSSSLDGRRGEQYF.

This clone was observed a handful of times. V is TRBV4-3 and J is TRBJ1-1, with no clear D. V was pared by 1 base and J by 3 bases, with 6 bases between. In germline, CDR1 is LGHNA, CDR2 YSLEER. This CDR3 has 13 residues. CDR3 residues: CASSQGGYTEAFF. CDR3 sequence (DNA): TGCGCCAGCAGCCAAGGCGGGTACACTGAAGCTTTCTTT.

This clone appeared once. CDR3 region: CSGKIPDRATEAFF. CDR3 sequence (DNA): TGCAGCGGAAAGATTCCAGACAGGGCCACTGAAGCTTTCTTT. The chain links TRBV29-1 to TRBJ1-1; TRBD1 matches at 7 bases. CDR3 length: 14 amino acids. J was trimmed by 4 bases and V by 7 bases; bases with no gene match: 12. CDR1 and CDR2 from the germline V gene are SQVTM and ANQGSEA.

The rearrangement joins TRBV7-9 to TRBJ2-5; no reliable D call. The ends were cut back, 7 bases at V and 1 base at J, with 13 bases in the middle. From germline, CDR1 is SEHNR and CDR2 FQNEAQ (reference sequence). The CDR3 runs to 14 residues. The CDR3 reads CASTHELVQETQYF. Written as DNA, the CDR3 is TGTGCCAGCACCCACGAGTTGGTCCAAGAGACCCAGTACTTC.

This clone has just one count. An end of the junction does not agree with germline; a read error may underlie this. The chain couples TRBV6-1 to TRBJ2-7; D possibly corresponds to TRBD2 (5 bases). The germline V gene encodes CDR1 MNHNS and CDR2 SASEGT. This CDR3 spans 15 amino acids. CDR3 protein: CVSSEAPISVYEQYF. DNA for the CDR3: TGTGTCAGCAGTGAGGCCCCGATTAGCGTCTACGAGCAGTACTTC.

The sample holds a few counts of this clone. The CDR3 spells CASSQPWTGGETQYF. For the CDR3, the DNA is TGCGCCAGCAGCCAACCATGGACAGGCGGGGAGACCCAGTACTTC. The rearrangement uses TRBV5-1 and TRBJ2-5; 7 bases agree with TRBD1. CDR3 length equals 15 residues. Per the germline V gene, CDR1 is SGHRS and CDR2 is YFSETQ. V trimming: 4 bases; J trimming: 5 bases; junction bases outside the gene matches: 11.

V usage is TRBV7-9 and J usage is TRBJ2-7, with TRBD1 matching over 10 bases. The J segment lost 3 bases and the V segment lost 4 bases, leaving 6 bases of the junction unmatched. Germline CDR1 reads SEHNR; CDR2 reads FQNEAQ (reference sequence). The CDR3 consists of 15 residues. CDR3 nucleotides: TGTGCCAGCAGCTCCAGACAGGGGGCCCTCTACGAGCAGTACTTC. It translates to CASSSRQGALYEQYF.

This clone was counted a few times. The chain combines TRBV5-1 with TRBJ2-5; 8 nucleotides align to TRBD1. The V gene's germline CDR1 is SGHRS and CDR2 YFSETQ. The CDR3 totals 14 residues. V was clipped by 4 bases and J by 4 bases; unmatched bases: 6. The CDR3 sequence is CASSPGQGRETQYF. The CDR3 coding sequence is TGCGCCAGCAGCCCCGGACAGGGCCGAGAGACCCAGTACTTC.

Here the CDR3 reads CASRRTGLTGELFF. The DNA of the CDR3 is TGTGCCAGTAGGAGGACAGGACTAACCGGGGAGCTGTTTTTT. The chain carries TRBV19 and TRBJ2-2, with a weak D call TRBD1 (7 bases). Germline V gives CDR1 LNHDA, CDR2 SQIVND (reference sequence). The CDR3 length is 14 residues. Deletions cut 6 bases from V and 5 bases from J, with 13 bases between.

The chain links TRBV30 to TRBJ2-3, with 12 positions matching TRBD2. J was trimmed by 1 base and V by 0 bases; bases with no gene match: 2. CDR1 and CDR2 from the germline V gene are GTSNPN and SVGIG (reference sequence). The CDR3 runs to 16 residues. CDR3 sequence: CAWSVRTSGGTDTQYF. CDR3 in DNA: TGTGCCTGGAGTGTCAGGACTAGCGGGGGCACAGATACGCAGTATTTT.

This sequence joins TRBV4-3 and TRBJ2-3; 7 bases are a match to TRBD2. Germline V gives CDR1 LGHNA, CDR2 YSLEER. CDR3 length equals 17 residues. Germline trimming cut 1 base from V and 1 base from J; bases unmatched to any gene: 8. The CDR3 sequence is CASSQGLLGGGTDTQYF. CDR3 in DNA: TGCGCCAGCAGCCAAGGGCTGTTGGGGGGGGGCACAGATACGCAGTATTTT.